Shown below are 20 T cell receptor beta chains from a single sample sequenced in a study of blood T cell repertoires in COVID-19 (dated by TCRdb to the early 2020s). Libraries were built with the immunoSEQ multiplex PCR assay. The source is immuneACCESS, and TCRdb retained only in-frame sequences with V and J called. Part of the clones is not carried over; for the studies checked, unresolved V genes explain less than half of this, and the remainder is unexplained. The sample profile shows 200,000 to 300,000 clones; approximately 86% of them were found once. The ten largest account for roughly 2% of the sample. Sequenced material: peripheral blood. These receptor sequences come from a man aged 25 to 40 with active or convalescent COVID-19.

The chain employs TRBV4-3 and TRBJ1-2, with D possibly TRBD1 on 6 matching bases. CDR1 is LGHNA, CDR2 YSLEER, per germline. The V gene lost 0 bases and the J gene lost 4 bases, with 18 bases spanning the gap. This CDR3 comprises 17 residues. CDR3 amino acids: CASSQDQTRGRSYGYTF. The DNA of the CDR3 is TGCGCCAGCAGCCAAGATCAGACCAGGGGAAGGTCCTATGGCTACACCTTC.

The V call is TRBV9, the J call TRBJ1-1, with 9 bases fitting TRBD1. Germline-derived CDR1 and CDR2 are SGDLS and YYNGEE. This CDR3 contains 16 residues. The V and J ends lost 0 bases and 0 bases, in that order; junction bases with no gene match: 3. The chain's CDR3 is CASSVEGQGVNTEAFF. CDR3 bases: TGTGCCAGCAGCGTAGAGGGACAGGGTGTGAACACTGAAGCTTTCTTT.

The genes are TRBV6-1 and TRBJ1-1; TRBD1 might be the D (5 bases). The CDR3 is made up of 14 amino acids. Germline V CDR1 and CDR2: MNHNS, SASEGT. Trimming cost V 2 bases and J 6 bases, with 13 bases left between them. The CDR3 nucleotides read TGTGCCAGCAGTGAATGGCGCAGGGCGTCTGAAGCTTTCTTT. Protein sequence: CASSEWRRASEAFF.

The V call is TRBV9, the J call TRBJ2-7, with TRBD2 matching over 8 bases. This CDR3 has 14 amino acids. Trimming removed 0 bases from V and 3 bases from J; junction bases left unmatched: 2. Germline lookup yields CDR1 SGDLS and CDR2 YYNGEE. The CDR3 region is CASSVGLAGYEQYF. The CDR3 nucleotides are TGTGCCAGCAGCGTAGGTCTAGCGGGCTACGAGCAGTACTTC.

The chain employs TRBV5-4 and TRBJ2-7, with D unresolved. The CDR3 has 15 residues. Trimming shortened V by 0 bases and J by 5 bases, and 15 bases separated the two germline ends. Germline V CDR1 and CDR2: SGHNT, YYREEE (reference sequence). For the CDR3, the DNA is TGTGCCAGCAGCTTGGGCGTGGTACCGGGTGACGAGCAGTACTTC. It yields the protein CASSLGVVPGDEQYF.

The chain is built from TRBV5-1 and TRBJ2-3; D not resolved. The CDR3 loop spans 15 amino acids. The V end was cut by 3 bases, the J end by 3 bases, with 14 bases between. The germline V gene has CDR1 SGHRS and CDR2 YFSETQ. The CDR3: CASSYYTDGTDTQYF. In DNA form, the CDR3 reads TGCGCCAGCAGCTACTACACGGATGGTACAGATACGCAGTATTTT. The complete variable domain, with remaining parts taken from reference TRBV5-1 and TRBJ2-3, reads KAGVTQTPRYLIKTRGQQVTLSCSPISGHRSVSWYQQTPGQGLQFLFEYFSETQRNKGNFPGRFSGRQFSNSRSEMNVSTLELGDSALYLCASSYYTDGTDTQYFGPGTRLTVL.

This clone was counted a single time. The V call is TRBV11-2, the J call TRBJ2-5; D is possibly TRBD2 (6 bases). V shed 5 bases and J shed 1 base, with 11 bases lying between them. CDR3 size: 14 residues. Germline V lookup: CDR1 SGHAT, CDR2 FQNNGV. CDR3 region: CASSPGGPQETQYF. The CDR3 DNA reads TGTGCCAGCAGCCCCGGAGGGCCCCAAGAGACCCAGTACTTC.

This sequence joins TRBV6-5 and TRBJ2-3, with D possibly being TRBD2 (6 bases). Trimming removed 6 bases from V and 3 bases from J, with 13 bases in between. The V gene's germline CDR1 is MNHEY and CDR2 SVGAGI. The CDR3 is 14 amino acids. The CDR3 region is CASRSSLATDTQYF. In DNA form, the CDR3 reads TGTGCCAGCAGGTCTTCACTAGCTACAGATACGCAGTATTTT.

The CDR3 coding sequence is TGCAGCGTAAGACAGGGGGTTGTGGACAATGAGCAGTTCTTC. This gives the protein CSVRQGVVDNEQFF. V and J are TRBV29-1 and TRBJ2-1, with TRBD1 identical over 9 bases. The CDR3 spans 14 residues. Germline-derived CDR1 and CDR2 are SQVTM and ANQGSEA. With 6 bases clipped from V and 5 bases from J, the junction kept 8 bases outside the gene matches.

V is TRBV7-8 and J is TRBJ1-2; D is unclear. Deletions cut 1 base from V and 0 bases from J, with 9 bases between. There are 15 residues in the CDR3. Germline values: CDR1 SGHVS, CDR2 FQNEAQ. The CDR3, as DNA: TGTGCCAGCAGCTTAGAATACTACGCTAACTATGGCTACACCTTC. Encoded protein: CASSLEYYANYGYTF. Complete variable domain (other parts from reference TRBV7-8 and TRBJ1-2): GAGVSQSPRYKVAKRGQDVALRCDPISGHVSLFWYQQALGQGPEFLTYFQNEAQLDKSGLPSDRFFAERPEGSVSTLKIQRTQQEDSAVYLCASSLEYYANYGYTFGSGTRLTVV.

This chain connects TRBV3-1 (or the pseudogene TRBV3-2) to TRBJ2-1; no reliable D call. Trimming cost V 1 base and J 7 bases, with 8 bases left between them. The germline V gene encodes CDR1 LGHDT and CDR2 YNNKEL (reference sequence). CDR3 length: 13 amino acids. The CDR3 DNA is TGTGCCAGCAGCCAAGGGGCCCTGAATGAGCAGTTCTTC. Its protein is CASSQGALNEQFF.

V is TRBV5-1 and J is TRBJ2-3; TRBD2 matches 9 bases. The junction had 12 bases not matched to a gene; V was cut back by 5 bases and J by 5 bases. Germline CDR1 and CDR2: SGHRS and YFSETQ. The CDR3 consists of 16 residues. The DNA of the CDR3 is TGCGCCAGCAGTCCTACAGCGGGGGGTTCGGTAGATACGCAGTATTTT. Its translation: CASSPTAGGSVDTQYF.

This clone was counted a single time. CDR3 coding DNA: TGTGCCAGCGGGACAGGGGGCGAAAAACTGTTTTTT. Translated: CASGTGGEKLFF. The chain links TRBV9 to TRBJ1-4, with 12 bases lining up with TRBD1. V dropped 7 bases and J dropped 8; count of bases not matched to a gene: 0. CDR3 length: 12 residues. Germline CDR1 and CDR2: SGDLS and YYNGEE.

The chain combines TRBV27 with TRBJ1-1; 7 bases match TRBD1. The V segment lost 8 bases and the J segment 4 bases; nucleotides outside the gene matches: 10. The CDR3 extends over 14 amino acids. Looked up from germline, CDR1 is MNHEY and CDR2 is SMNVEV (reference sequence). Here the CDR3 DNA reads TGTGCCAGCGCTAGGCTTCAGGGGGGCACTGAAGCTTTCTTT. This gives the protein CASARLQGGTEAFF.

The chain uses TRBV5-1 and TRBJ1-2, with TRBD1 as a possible D gene (6 bases). With 4 bases removed from V and 4 bases from J, the gap between germline ends came to 11 bases. This CDR3 spans 13 amino acids. Germline V gives CDR1 SGHRS, CDR2 YFSETQ. The chain's CDR3 is CASSPDSGYGYTF. For the CDR3, the DNA is TGCGCCAGCAGCCCGGACAGCGGCTATGGCTACACCTTC.

As for this clone: The germline gene is not matched at one end of the junction; a read error may be the cause. The rearrangement uses TRBV12-3 or TRBV12-4 and TRBJ1-2; weak D call: TRBD1 (5 bases). The CDR3 consists of 11 residues. The CDR3 protein is CASSSGRGDAF. CDR3 nucleotides: TGTGCCAGCAGTTCGGGGCGGGGCGACGCCTTC.

This clone was seen a handful of times. The chain recombines TRBV19 with TRBJ1-4; no firm D call. The CDR3 runs 11 residues. Germline V gene sequence: CDR1 LNHDA, CDR2 SQIVND (reference sequence). Trimming shortened V by 6 bases and J by 10 bases, and 9 bases separated the two germline ends. CDR3 in DNA: TGTGCCAGTAGGTACTCCTCAAAACTGTTTTTT. Translation: CASRYSSKLFF.

The chain recombines TRBV30 with TRBJ1-2; 7 bases map to TRBD1. The CDR3 is 13 residues long. Germline lookup yields CDR1 GTSNPN and CDR2 SVGIG (reference sequence). With V trimmed by 1 base and J by 3 bases, 2 bases remained unmatched. Written as DNA, the CDR3 is TGTGCCTGGAGTGAAGACAGGGACTATGGCTACACCTTC. This gives the protein CAWSEDRDYGYTF. Combining the CDR3 with reference TRBV30 and TRBJ1-2 gives the whole variable domain SQTIHQWPATLVQPVGSPLSLECTVEGTSNPNLYWYRQAAGRGLQLLFYSVGIGQISSEVPQNLSASRPQDRQFILSSKKLLLSDSGFYLCAWSEDRDYGYTFGSGTRLTVV.

In nucleotides, the CDR3 is TGTGCCAGCAGCTTGGGGGCTTTGTACAATGAGCAGTTCTTC. Its translation: CASSLGALYNEQFF. The V and J genes are TRBV7-9 and TRBJ2-1; TRBD1 might be the D (6 bases). The germline gives CDR1 SEHNR, CDR2 FQNEAQ (reference sequence). This CDR3 has 14 amino acids. The V end was cut by 3 bases, the J end by 4 bases, with 10 bases between.

This chain uses TRBV24-1 with TRBJ1-4; D is ambiguous. CDR3 size: 14 residues. V dropped 5 bases and J dropped 8 bases, with 14 bases sitting between them. CDR1 KGHDR and CDR2 SFDVKD come from the germline V gene. CDR3 loop: CATSGGPSREKLFF. The DNA for the CDR3 is TGTGCCACCAGTGGAGGCCCCTCACGCGAAAAACTGTTTTTT.